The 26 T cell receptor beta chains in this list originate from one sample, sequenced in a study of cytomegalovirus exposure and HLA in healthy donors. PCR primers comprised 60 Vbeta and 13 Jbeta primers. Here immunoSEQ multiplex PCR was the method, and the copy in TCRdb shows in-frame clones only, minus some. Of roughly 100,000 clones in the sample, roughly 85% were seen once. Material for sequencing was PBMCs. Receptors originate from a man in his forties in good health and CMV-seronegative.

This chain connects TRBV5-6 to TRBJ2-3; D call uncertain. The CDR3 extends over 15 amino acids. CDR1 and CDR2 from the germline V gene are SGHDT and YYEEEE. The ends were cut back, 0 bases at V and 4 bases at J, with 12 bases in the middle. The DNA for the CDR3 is TGTGCCAGCAGCTTGGTACTACCCGAATCAGATACGCAGTATTTT. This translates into CASSLVLPESDTQYF.

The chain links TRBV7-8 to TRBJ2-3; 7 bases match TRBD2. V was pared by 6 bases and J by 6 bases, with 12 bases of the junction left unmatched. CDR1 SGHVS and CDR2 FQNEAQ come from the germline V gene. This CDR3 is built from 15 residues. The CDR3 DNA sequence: TGTGCCAGCAGTAAGATCGGACTAGACGGGGATACGCAGTATTTT. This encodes CASSKIGLDGDTQYF. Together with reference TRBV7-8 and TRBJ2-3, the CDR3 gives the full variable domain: GAGVSQSPRYKVAKRGQDVALRCDPISGHVSLFWYQQALGQGPEFLTYFQNEAQLDKSGLPSDRFFAERPEGSVSTLKIQRTQQEDSAVYLCASSKIGLDGDTQYFGPGTRLTVL.

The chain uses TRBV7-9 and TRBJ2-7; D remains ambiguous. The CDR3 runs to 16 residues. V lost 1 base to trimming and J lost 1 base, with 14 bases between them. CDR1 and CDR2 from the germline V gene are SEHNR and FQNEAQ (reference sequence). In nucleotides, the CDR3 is TGTGCCAGCAGCTTAGATTTAACTGCTAGGTCCTACGAGCAGTACTTC. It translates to CASSLDLTARSYEQYF.

The CDR3: CATGDRRAKNIQYF. The CDR3 region has the DNA TGTGCCACCGGGGACAGGAGGGCGAAAAACATTCAGTACTTC. The V and J genes are TRBV2 and TRBJ2-4; 8 bases are a match to TRBD1. This CDR3 region has 14 residues. V lost 10 bases and J lost 4; bases outside the gene matches: 9. The germline gives CDR1 SNHLY, CDR2 FYNNEI.

The CDR3 protein is CASSLRGTEAFF. In nucleotides, the CDR3 is TGTGCCAGCAGTTTACGGGGCACTGAAGCTTTCTTT. The chain recombines TRBV27 with TRBJ1-1; no clear D. The CDR3 covers 12 residues. V was trimmed by 2 bases and J by 4 bases, leaving 5 bases between them. Germline assignment: CDR1 MNHEY and CDR2 SMNVEV (reference sequence).

The CDR3, as DNA: TGTGCCAGTAGAGGGTACCGCGCCACTGAAGCTTTCTTT. It encodes CASRGYRATEAFF. The chain employs TRBV6-5 and TRBJ1-1; D is unresolved. This CDR3 region has 13 residues. Deletions cut 9 bases from V and 4 bases from J, with 15 bases between. Germline CDR1 and CDR2: MNHEY and SVGAGI.

CDR3 in DNA: TGTGCCAGTAGTCCCAGTGGACTAGCGGGGGATAGAGGCTCCTACAATGAGCAGTTCTTC. Protein product: CASSPSGLAGDRGSYNEQFF. The J gene is TRBJ2-1, the V gene TRBV19; 13 bases match TRBD2. CDR1 LNHDA and CDR2 SQIVND come from the germline V gene (reference sequence). This CDR3 region has 20 residues. V lost 5 bases, J lost 0 bases, and 13 bases stayed unmatched.

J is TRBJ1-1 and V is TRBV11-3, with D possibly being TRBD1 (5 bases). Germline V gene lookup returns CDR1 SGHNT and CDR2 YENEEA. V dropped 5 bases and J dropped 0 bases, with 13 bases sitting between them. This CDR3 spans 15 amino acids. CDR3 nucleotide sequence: TGTGCCAGCAGCATGGACGGGGGTATGAACACTGAAGCTTTCTTT. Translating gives CASSMDGGMNTEAFF.

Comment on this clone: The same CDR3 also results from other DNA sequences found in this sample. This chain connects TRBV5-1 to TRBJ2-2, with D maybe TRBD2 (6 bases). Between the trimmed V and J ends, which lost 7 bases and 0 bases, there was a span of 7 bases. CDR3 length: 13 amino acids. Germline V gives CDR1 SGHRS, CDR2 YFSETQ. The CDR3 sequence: CASGTANTGELFF. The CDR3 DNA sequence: TGCGCCAGCGGGACTGCGAACACCGGGGAGCTGTTTTTT.

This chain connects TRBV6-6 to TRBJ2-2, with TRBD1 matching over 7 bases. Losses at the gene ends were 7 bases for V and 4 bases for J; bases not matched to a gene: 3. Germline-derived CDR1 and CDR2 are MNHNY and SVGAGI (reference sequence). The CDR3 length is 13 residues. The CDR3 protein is CASTQGSTGELFF. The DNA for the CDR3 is TGTGCCAGCACACAGGGGTCCACCGGGGAGCTGTTTTTT.

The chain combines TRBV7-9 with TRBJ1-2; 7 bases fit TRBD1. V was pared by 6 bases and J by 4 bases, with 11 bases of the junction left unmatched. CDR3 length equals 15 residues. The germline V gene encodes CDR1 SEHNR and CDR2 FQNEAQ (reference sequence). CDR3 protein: CASRPGTGDFYGYTF. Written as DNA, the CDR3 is TGTGCCAGCAGACCCGGTACAGGGGACTTCTATGGCTACACCTTC.

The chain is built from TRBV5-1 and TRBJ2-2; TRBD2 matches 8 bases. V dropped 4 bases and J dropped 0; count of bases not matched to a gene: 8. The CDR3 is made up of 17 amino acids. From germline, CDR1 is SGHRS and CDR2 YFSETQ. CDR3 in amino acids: CASSQRGSTSNTGELFF. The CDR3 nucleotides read TGCGCCAGCAGCCAGCGGGGGAGTACTTCGAACACCGGGGAGCTGTTTTTT.

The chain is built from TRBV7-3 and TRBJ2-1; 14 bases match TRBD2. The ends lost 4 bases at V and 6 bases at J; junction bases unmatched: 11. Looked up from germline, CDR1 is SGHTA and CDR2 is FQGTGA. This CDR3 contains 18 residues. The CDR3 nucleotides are TGTGCCAGCAGCTCCATTGGGGCGACTAGCGGGGGGGGCAATGAGCAGTTCTTC. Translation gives CASSSIGATSGGGNEQFF.

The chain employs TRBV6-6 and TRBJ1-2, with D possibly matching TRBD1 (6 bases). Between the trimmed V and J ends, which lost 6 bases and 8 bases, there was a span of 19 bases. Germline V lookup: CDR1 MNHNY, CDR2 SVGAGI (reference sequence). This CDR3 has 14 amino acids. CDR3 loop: CASSQGFEVIGYTF. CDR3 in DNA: TGTGCCAGCAGCCAGGGGTTCGAGGTGATCGGCTACACCTTC.

The CDR3 DNA reads TGTGCCAGCTCACCAAATGGGCAGCTGAACTATGGCTACACCTTC. This translates into CASSPNGQLNYGYTF. The chain has TRBV18 and TRBJ1-2; D gene uncertain. Germline loops: CDR1 KGHSH, CDR2 LQKENI. The V and J ends lost 2 bases and 2 bases respectively, with 12 bases between them. The CDR3 runs to 15 residues.

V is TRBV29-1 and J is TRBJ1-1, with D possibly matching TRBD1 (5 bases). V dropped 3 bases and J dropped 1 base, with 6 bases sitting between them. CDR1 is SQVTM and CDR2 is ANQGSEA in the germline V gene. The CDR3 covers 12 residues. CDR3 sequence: CSVDDRNTEAFF. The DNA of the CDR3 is TGCAGCGTTGATGACAGGAACACTGAAGCTTTCTTT.

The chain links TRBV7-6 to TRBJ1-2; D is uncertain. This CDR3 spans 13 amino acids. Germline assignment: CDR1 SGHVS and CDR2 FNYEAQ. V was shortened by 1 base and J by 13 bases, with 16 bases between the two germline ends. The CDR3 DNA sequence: TGTGCCAGCAGCTTAGTATTCAGTTCTGGGCCCACCTTC. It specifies CASSLVFSSGPTF.

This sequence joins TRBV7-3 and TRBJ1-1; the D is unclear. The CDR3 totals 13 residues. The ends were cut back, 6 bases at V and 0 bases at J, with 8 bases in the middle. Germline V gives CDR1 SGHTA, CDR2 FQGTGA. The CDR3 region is CASSPNMNTEAFF. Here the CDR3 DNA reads TGTGCCAGCAGTCCAAACATGAACACTGAAGCTTTCTTT.

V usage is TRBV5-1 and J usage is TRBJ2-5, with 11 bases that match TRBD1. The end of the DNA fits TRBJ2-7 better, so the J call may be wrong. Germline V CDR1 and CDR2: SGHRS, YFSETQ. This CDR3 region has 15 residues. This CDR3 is CASSPGQGDVTEQYF. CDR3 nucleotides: TGCGCCAGCAGCCCGGGACAGGGGGACGTAACCGAGCAGTACTTC.

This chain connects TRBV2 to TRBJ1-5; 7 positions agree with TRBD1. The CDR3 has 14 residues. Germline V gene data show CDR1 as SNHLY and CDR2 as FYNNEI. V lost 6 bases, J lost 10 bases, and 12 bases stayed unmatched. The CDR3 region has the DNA TGTGCCAGCAGCCCCGGGACAGTTATCATTCCCCAGCATTTT. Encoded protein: CASSPGTVIIPQHF.

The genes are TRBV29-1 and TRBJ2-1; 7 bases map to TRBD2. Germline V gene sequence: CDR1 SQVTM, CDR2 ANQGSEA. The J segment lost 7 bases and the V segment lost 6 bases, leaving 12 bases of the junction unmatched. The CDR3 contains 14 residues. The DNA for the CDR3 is TGCAGCGTAAACCGGGACTTCGGGGGGAATGAGCAGTTCTTC. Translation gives CSVNRDFGGNEQFF.

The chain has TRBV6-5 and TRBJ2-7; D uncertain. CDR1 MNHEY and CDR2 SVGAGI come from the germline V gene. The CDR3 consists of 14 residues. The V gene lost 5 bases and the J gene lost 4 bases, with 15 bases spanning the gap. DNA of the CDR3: TGTGCCAGCAGTCAAGGTTATTTGCGGTACGAGCAGTACTTC. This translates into CASSQGYLRYEQYF.

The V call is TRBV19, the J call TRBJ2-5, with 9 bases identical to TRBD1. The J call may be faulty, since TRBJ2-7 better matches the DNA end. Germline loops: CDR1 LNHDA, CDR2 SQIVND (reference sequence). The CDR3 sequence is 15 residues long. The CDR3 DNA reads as TGTGCCAGTAGTCCGGGACAGGGTGTATCCCACGAGCAGTACTTC. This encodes CASSPGQGVSHEQYF.

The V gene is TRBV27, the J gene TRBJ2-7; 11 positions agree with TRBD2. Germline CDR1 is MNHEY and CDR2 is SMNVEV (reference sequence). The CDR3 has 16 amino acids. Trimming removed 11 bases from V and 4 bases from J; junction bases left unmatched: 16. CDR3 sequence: CASRWSLAGGLYEQYF. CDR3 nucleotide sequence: TGTGCCTCCCGATGGTCTCTAGCGGGGGGTCTTTACGAGCAGTACTTC.

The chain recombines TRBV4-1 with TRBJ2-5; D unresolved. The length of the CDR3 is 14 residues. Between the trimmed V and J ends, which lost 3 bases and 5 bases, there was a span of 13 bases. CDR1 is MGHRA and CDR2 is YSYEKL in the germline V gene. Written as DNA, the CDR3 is TGCGCCAGCAGCCAGCAGGCAGTACAGGAGACCCAGTACTTC. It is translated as CASSQQAVQETQYF.

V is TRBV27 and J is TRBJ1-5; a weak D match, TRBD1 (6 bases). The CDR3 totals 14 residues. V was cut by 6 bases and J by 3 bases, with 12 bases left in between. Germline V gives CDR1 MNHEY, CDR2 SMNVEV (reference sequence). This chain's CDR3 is CASSSGQLNQPQHF. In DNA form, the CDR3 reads TGTGCCAGCAGCTCGGGACAACTCAATCAGCCCCAGCATTTT.